The present T cell receptor beta chain was sequenced within a study of CXCR3-negative and CXCR3-positive naive CD8 T cells. The CDR3 is 12 amino acids. Looked up from germline, CDR1 is DFQATT and CDR2 is SNEGSKA (reference sequence). The study made its TRB cDNA libraries by 5' RACE, adding UMI labels. From its re-call of the 5' RACE reads, TCRdb lists each CDR3 protein once, without DNA. The listing contains tens of thousands of distinct CDR3 sequences. A remark on this clonotype: Its antigen is unidentified.

General observations from the study: In both naive subsets diversity was comparably high, whereas memory CD8+ cells showed much lower diversity. Researchers report that CXCR3-positive naive cells carry more hydrophobic TRB CDR3s than CXCR3-negative naive cells.

The source of this sequence is a human donor in good health. Some clones in this sample may be carry-over from other donors' samples. Sequenced material: naive CXCR3+ CD8+ T cells from blood. Specified subset: CD45RO-CCR7+CD27+CD95- naive CD8+ T cells expressing CXCR3 (TNR3+). The chain links TRBV20-1 to TRBJ1-1. This chain's CDR3 is CSVPKDHTEAFF.